This is a list of T cell receptor beta chains from one sample in a study of T cells in Graves' hyperthyroidism and ophthalmopathy. MiXCR, applied by TCRdb to the multiplex PCR reads, yields one record per CDR3 protein. Seen here are approximately 300,000 distinct CDR3 sequences, about 15% observed once, and the top ten hold around 61%. Sequences were obtained from blood. These TCRs come from a woman aged 55-70 years with Graves' ophthalmopathy. CDR3s leave out the opening cysteine and the closing phenylalanine or tryptophan. Part of the rows lack a size; the others show once, few, many or a class for expanded clones.

j_call v_call clone_size cdr3_aa
TRBJ2-5 TRBV5-1 . ASRAGSQETQH
TRBJ1-2 TRBV9 many ASSVEGQGAIPNYGYT
TRBJ1-1 TRBV20-1 many SVAQPMNTEAF
TRBJ2-2 TRBV11-2 many ASSPRGYTGELF
TRBJ1-2 TRBV5-4 many ASSRDGGSYGYT
TRBJ1-5 TRBV5-6 few ASSSRAGGVRINQPQH
TRBJ2-1 TRBV4-1 many ASSQVDIVSYNEQF
TRBJ1-5 TRBV4-1 many ASSQVGQGYQPQH
TRBJ2-7 TRBV18 many ASSPTQGVHEQY
TRBJ2-3 TRBV7-8 few ASSFKALVDTQY
TRBJ1-6 TRBV5-5 . ASRSGVNSPLH
TRBJ2-3 TRBV18 many ASSPRPRGVDTQY
TRBJ1-1 TRBV2 many ASSEVQRNTEAF
TRBJ2-7 TRBV6-6 few AGSYRDRGRGEQY
TRBJ1-6 TRBV6-2/TRBV6-3 many ASSRSGQGNSPLH
TRBJ2-7 TRBV4-3 many ASSQGVFTGAPKYEQY
TRBJ2-2 TRBV28 many ASSGGVRTNTGELF
TRBJ2-1 TRBV2 . ASRFDTGVSYNEQF
TRBJ1-6 TRBV30 . AWSKDRNSPLH
TRBJ2-1 TRBV7-9 few ASSLGASGANNEQF
TRBJ2-7 TRBV20-1 many SASQGAANEQY
TRBJ1-5 TRBV7-2 . ASSLSRNQPQH
TRBJ2-1 TRBV15 many ATSRDSPGRGPYNEQF
TRBJ2-2 TRBV7-3 many ASGRTANTGELF
TRBJ2-5 TRBV27 . ASSQYRQGLQETQY
TRBJ2-5 TRBV20-1 many SATLAGVETQY
TRBJ2-1 TRBV20-1 . SARGTSDYYNEQF
TRBJ1-5 TRBV28 few ASSWGEVRVIPPQH
TRBJ1-4 TRBV6-9 . ASSYRENEKLF
TRBJ1-1 TRBV4-2 many ASSQAIGMNTEAF
TRBJ2-5 TRBV4-3 few ASSQGRVSQETQY
TRBJ2-2 TRBV2 many ASSEGGSNTGELF
TRBJ2-2 TRBV5-1 many ASSWTGADLTGELF
TRBJ1-1 TRBV7-2 many ASSLASGTGVEAF
TRBJ2-2 TRBV6-4 . ASSVGGAGELF
TRBJ2-7 TRBV28 many ASSLWTAYEQY
TRBJ1-1 TRBV7-9 few ASSSRGRATEAF
TRBJ2-1 TRBV24-1 many ATSEVEYNEQF
TRBJ2-7 TRBV4-3 few ASSHSGQGNEQY
TRBJ2-3 TRBV27 many ASRVGRGDTQY
TRBJ1-1 TRBV18 many ASSPGTGMNTEAF
TRBJ2-3 TRBV14 . ASSMKDTQY
TRBJ1-1 TRBV2 many ASSKTLANTEAF
TRBJ1-2 TRBV2 many ASILGPLGQGYGYT
TRBJ2-2 TRBV7-2 many ASSGRQGLNTGELF
TRBJ2-3 TRBV7-2 many ASSLVGGTGVDTQY
TRBJ2-7 TRBV7-2 many ASSWITGQGYEQY
TRBJ2-2 TRBV28 many ASSLLAEVGGELF
TRBJ2-2 TRBV24-1 few ATSDLLMGELF
TRBJ2-3 TRBV3-1 few ASSQDNGGDTQY
TRBJ1-1 TRBV6-1 few ASSEVRGPPAF
TRBJ1-1 TRBV2 . ASKTGGNTEAF
TRBJ2-1 TRBV5-1 . ASSLIADNEQF